The 32 T cell receptor beta chains given below trace back to one sample, sequenced in a study of T cell clusters in autoimmune cytopenias. Tens of thousands of genome equivalents of blood DNA were amplified for TRB. TRB was amplified by touch-down multiplex PCR, primer pools A and B combined. TCRdb re-analyzed the multiplex PCR reads; it lists each CDR3 protein once, without DNA. This listing includes 8,000 to 8,500 distinct CDR3 sequences. Sequencing used peripheral blood. The receptors here all came from a human donor with an autoimmune cytopenia or autoimmune hepatitis (not recorded which).

The chain combines TRBV12-3 or TRBV12-4 with TRBJ2-1; TCRdb picks TRBD2, but there is no DNA to check that call. This CDR3 is built from 15 residues. The CDR3 reads CASSLSPSGRNEQFF.

The genes are TRBV19 and TRBJ2-2; TCRdb indicates TRBD2, and absent DNA this call remains unverified. The CDR3 contains 12 residues. Germline V lookup: CDR1 LNHDA, CDR2 SQIVND (reference sequence). The chain's CDR3 is CASQRDIGELFF.

The chain couples TRBV19 to TRBJ2-5; the D call of TRBD1 rests on TCRdb alone, since no DNA is present to check it. Germline V gene lookup returns CDR1 LNHDA and CDR2 SQIVND (reference sequence). CDR3 size: 15 residues. The CDR3 loop reads CATRATGLARETQYF.

V and J are TRBV30 and TRBJ1-2; without DNA, the TCRdb call of TRBD1 cannot be checked. In germline, CDR1 is GTSNPN, CDR2 SVGIG (reference sequence). This CDR3 contains 15 residues. CDR3 amino acids: CAWSVRTGGSYGYTF.

This chain connects TRBV6-5 to TRBJ2-1; TCRdb's D call of TRBD1 is untestable without DNA. Germline CDR1 MNHEY, CDR2 SVGAGI. The CDR3 covers 12 residues. CDR3 sequence reads: CASSWPGGEQFF.

V is TRBV5-1 and J is TRBJ2-2; TCRdb returns TRBD2, unconfirmable since there is no DNA. This CDR3 has 17 amino acids. Germline values: CDR1 SGHRS, CDR2 YFSETQ. The CDR3 sequence is CASSSIRTSGTAGELFF.

The chain uses TRBV12-3 or TRBV12-4 and TRBJ2-5; TCRdb designates TRBD1, a call that cannot be tested without DNA. The CDR3 consists of 14 residues. This CDR3 reads CASSLGTVRETQYF.

The chain uses TRBV27 and TRBJ2-7; TCRdb indicates TRBD1, and absent DNA this call remains unverified. Germline V CDR1 and CDR2: MNHEY, SMNVEV (reference sequence). The CDR3 runs to 13 residues. The CDR3 sequence: CASSPGTGYEQYF.

The rearrangement joins TRBV5-6 to TRBJ2-7; TCRdb reports TRBD1, a call that lacks DNA to check it against. Germline V lookup: CDR1 SGHDT, CDR2 YYEEEE. The CDR3 loop spans 13 amino acids. This chain's CDR3 is CASSLGGAFEQYF. The full variable domain, in which reference TRBV5-6 and TRBJ2-7 provide the parts outside the CDR3, is DAGVTQSPTHLIKTRGQQVTLRCSPKSGHDTVSWYQQALGQGPQFIFQYYEEEERQRGNFPDRFSGHQFPNYSSELNVNALLLGDSALYLCASSLGGAFEQYFGPGTRLTVT.

The genes are TRBV6-6 and TRBJ2-1; TCRdb calls TRBD1, which cannot be checked without DNA. CDR3 length equals 15 residues. Germline V gene lookup returns CDR1 MNHNY and CDR2 SVGAGI (reference sequence). The CDR3 sequence is CASSTPGQRYNEQFF.

J is TRBJ1-1 and V is TRBV10-3. Germline V CDR1 and CDR2: ENHRY, SYGVKD. The CDR3 has 15 residues. CDR3 loop: CAISELGPRDSEAFF.

The chain couples TRBV6-5 to TRBJ2-1; TCRdb lists TRBD1, though no DNA is available to test this call. The CDR3 loop spans 14 amino acids. CDR1 and CDR2 (germline): MNHEY, SVGAGI. The CDR3 here is CASSWLTGGNEQFF.

Its frequency marks this clonotype as medium-sized. The rearrangement uses TRBV29-1 and TRBJ2-5; checking the TCRdb D call of TRBD2 is not possible without DNA. Germline values: CDR1 SQVTM, CDR2 ANQGSEA. The CDR3 runs 15 residues. CDR3 sequence: CSVEGLLAVGETQYF.

This chain joins TRBV19 and TRBJ2-7; the TCRdb call, TRBD1, lacks DNA for checking. The germline V gene encodes CDR1 LNHDA and CDR2 SQIVND (reference sequence). This CDR3 is 15 amino acids long. CDR3: CASSPQPGQGYEQYF.

This chain uses TRBV19 with TRBJ1-1. The CDR3 extends over 15 amino acids. CDR1 and CDR2 from the germline V gene are LNHDA and SQIVND (reference sequence). The CDR3 loop is CASSMISTGNTEAFF.

Its frequency marks this clonotype as medium-sized (0.01 to 0.1%). V usage is TRBV19 and J usage is TRBJ1-4. The CDR3 totals 14 residues. Per germline, CDR1 LNHDA and CDR2 SQIVND (reference sequence). CDR3 sequence: CASASGGTGEKLFF.

This CDR3 is CSAGSVADRPDTQYF. This chain uses TRBV20-1 with TRBJ2-3. CDR1 and CDR2 (germline): DFQATT, SNEGSKA (reference sequence). This CDR3 spans 15 amino acids.

The CDR3 spells CASSQVAGDSNEQFF. The chain is built from TRBV4-1 and TRBJ2-1; as DNA is missing, the TRBD2 call by TCRdb cannot be tested. The CDR3 is made up of 15 amino acids. Germline lookup yields CDR1 MGHRA and CDR2 YSYEKL.

The chain couples TRBV30 to TRBJ1-2. Germline V lookup: CDR1 GTSNPN, CDR2 SVGIG (reference sequence). The CDR3 consists of 12 residues. The CDR3 spells CAWSGDSYGYTF. The complete variable domain, with remaining parts taken from reference TRBV30 and TRBJ1-2, reads SQTIHQWPATLVQPVGSPLSLECTVEGTSNPNLYWYRQAAGRGLQLLFYSVGIGQISSEVPQNLSASRPQDRQFILSSKKLLLSDSGFYLCAWSGDSYGYTFGSGTRLTVV.

The J gene is TRBJ1-5, the V gene TRBV6-5; there is no DNA to check the TCRdb D call of TRBD1. Germline V CDR1 and CDR2: MNHEY, SVGAGI. This CDR3 has 11 amino acids. CDR3 sequence reads: CASGSNQPQHF.

The gene calls are TRBV7-9 and TRBJ1-6; TCRdb proposes TRBD1, but this gene call is untestable without DNA. The CDR3 extends over 14 amino acids. Germline-derived CDR1 and CDR2 are SEHNR and FQNEAQ (reference sequence). The CDR3 region is CASSSGGGNSPLHF.

The chain is built from TRBV12-3 or TRBV12-4 and TRBJ2-7; as DNA is missing, the TRBD1 call by TCRdb cannot be tested. The CDR3 length is 13 residues. The CDR3 sequence: CASGGQAAYEQYF.

This chain links TRBV19 with TRBJ2-1; TCRdb's D call of TRBD2 is untestable without DNA. This CDR3 comprises 14 residues. Germline V gene lookup returns CDR1 LNHDA and CDR2 SQIVND (reference sequence). CDR3 sequence reads: CASSSLAGWNEQFF. The full variable domain, rest sourced from reference TRBV19 and TRBJ2-1, is DGGITQSPKYLFRKEGQNVTLSCEQNLNHDAMYWYRQDPGQGLRLIYYSQIVNDFQKGDIAEGYSVSREKKESFPLTVTSAQKNPTAFYLCASSSLAGWNEQFFGPGTRLTVL.

The rearrangement links TRBV5-6 to TRBJ2-1; TCRdb proposes TRBD2, but this gene call is untestable without DNA. The CDR3 is 15 residues long. The germline CDR1 and CDR2 sequences are SGHDT and YYEEEE. The CDR3 here is CASSLAGGFENEQFF. Full variable domain (outside the CDR3, taken from reference TRBV5-6 and TRBJ2-1): DAGVTQSPTHLIKTRGQQVTLRCSPKSGHDTVSWYQQALGQGPQFIFQYYEEEERQRGNFPDRFSGHQFPNYSSELNVNALLLGDSALYLCASSLAGGFENEQFFGPGTRLTVL.

The gene calls are TRBV14 and TRBJ1-1. Germline assignment: CDR1 SGHDN and CDR2 FVKESK. The CDR3 totals 13 residues. This chain's CDR3 is CASSQIANTEAFF.

The rearrangement joins TRBV15 to TRBJ2-7; TCRdb picks TRBD2, but there is no DNA to check that call. The germline CDR1 and CDR2 sequences are LNHNV and YYDKDF (reference sequence). The CDR3 spans 14 residues. The CDR3 is CATSKEGRDYEQYF.

The chain joins TRBV20-1 to TRBJ2-1; no DNA is available, so the TRBD1 call from TCRdb remains unchecked. Per the germline V gene, CDR1 is DFQATT and CDR2 is SNEGSKA (reference sequence). This CDR3 has 11 residues. Here the CDR3 reads CSGDREGEQFF.

V and J are TRBV27 and TRBJ2-7; the TCRdb call, TRBD1, lacks DNA for checking. Per the germline V gene, CDR1 is MNHEY and CDR2 is SMNVEV (reference sequence). The CDR3 totals 14 residues. CDR3 protein: CASSFGQFAYKQYF.

The V gene is TRBV10-3, the J gene TRBJ2-1. CDR3 length: 11 amino acids. Germline loops: CDR1 ENHRY, CDR2 SYGVKD. This CDR3 is CAISEGPRQFF.

In terms of frequency, this clonotype is medium-sized (0.01 to 0.1%). V and J are TRBV29-1 and TRBJ1-2. Germline values: CDR1 SQVTM, CDR2 ANQGSEA. CDR3 length equals 14 residues. Here the CDR3 reads CSVEEQRRHYGYTF.

The rearrangement links TRBV5-4 to TRBJ2-1; TCRdb indicates TRBD2, and absent DNA this call remains unverified. Germline values: CDR1 SGHNT, CDR2 YYREEE (reference sequence). This CDR3 contains 14 residues. CDR3 region: CASSPGDWTNEQFF.

In terms of frequency, this clonotype is medium-sized. CDR3 sequence: CASSPSPEDGQYF. V is TRBV27 and J is TRBJ2-3; the TCRdb call, TRBD2, lacks DNA for checking. The CDR3 covers 13 residues. Germline V CDR1 and CDR2: MNHEY, SMNVEV (reference sequence).